The 3 T cell receptor beta chains reported below all come from one sample, sequenced in a study of shared clonotypes between healthy human individuals. Measured with immunoSEQ multiplex PCR; TCRdb has only the in-frame clones, and not every one. Among 2 million to 3 million clones listed, 80% to 95% were seen once. Sequenced material: naive CD4+ T cells from PBMCs. As to subset: CD45RA+ positively selected. The receptors shown here come from a young man in good health. Some clones in this sample may be carry-over from other donors' samples.

V usage is TRBV18 and J usage is TRBJ2-7; D possibly corresponds to TRBD2 (5 bases). The CDR3 is made up of 14 amino acids. The germline V and J ends were trimmed by 1 base and 4 bases, with 11 bases remaining between them. Per germline, CDR1 KGHSH and CDR2 LQKENI. This chain's CDR3 is CASSPQRQRYEQYF. The CDR3 coding sequence is TGTGCCAGCTCACCACAGCGGCAGCGATACGAGCAGTACTTC.

A word on this clone: An end of the junction differs from the germline gene, which may be a read error. The chain is built from TRBV4-2 and TRBJ2-7; D is unresolved. The CDR3 is 15 amino acids. Germline CDR1 is LGHNA and CDR2 is YNFKEQ. The CDR3 loop is CASNQESGESYEQYF. CDR3 bases: TGTGCCAGCAACCAAGAATCGGGCGAGTCCTACGAGCAGTACTTC.

The V call is TRBV28, the J call TRBJ2-4; weak D call: TRBD1 (5 bases). Germline CDR1 is MDHEN and CDR2 is SYDVKM. V dropped 7 bases and J dropped 7 bases, with 17 bases sitting between them. CDR3 length: 14 residues. The CDR3 sequence: CASTDPPAGNIQYF. CDR3 DNA: TGTGCCAGCACCGACCCTCCGGCAGGGAACATTCAGTACTTC. Supplemented by reference TRBV28 and TRBJ2-4, the full variable domain reads DVKVTQSSRYLVKRTGEKVFLECVQDMDHENMFWYRQDPGLGLRLIYFSYDVKMKEKGDIPEGYSVSREKKERFSLILESASTNQTSMYLCASTDPPAGNIQYFGAGTRLSVL.